A single sample gave rise to the 14 T cell receptor beta chains below, sequenced in a study of shared clonotypes between healthy human individuals. Naive CD8 cells, CD45RO-negative and positively selected for CCR7, excluded terminally differentiated effector memory CD45RA+ cells. Using immunoSEQ multiplex PCR, the repertoire was profiled, and TCRdb retains in-frame clones only, with some absent. This table holds around 620,000 clones, roughly 95% found once. The material sequenced was naive CD8+ T cells sorted from blood. These TCRs come from a woman in her twenties or thirties in good health.

The gene calls are TRBV28 and TRBJ2-7; D gene unclear. Germline V gene sequence: CDR1 MDHEN, CDR2 SYDVKM. The CDR3 loop spans 13 amino acids. The V and J ends lost 2 bases and 4 bases respectively, with 9 bases between them. CDR3 DNA: TGTGCCAGCAGTTTACCCCACGCGTACGAGCAGTACTTC. Protein product: CASSLPHAYEQYF.

The rearrangement joins TRBV7-9 to TRBJ2-1, with 13 bases matching TRBD2. CDR3 length equals 16 residues. With 5 bases clipped from V and 7 bases from J, the junction kept 8 bases outside the gene matches. Germline V lookup: CDR1 SEHNR, CDR2 FQNEAQ (reference sequence). CDR3 in amino acids: CASSPLAGGLVNEQFF. The CDR3 coding sequence is TGTGCCAGCAGCCCACTAGCGGGAGGGCTGGTTAATGAGCAGTTCTTC.

The count of this clone is one. This rearrangement joins TRBV2 to TRBJ1-1; D perhaps matches TRBD1 (5 bases). Germline assignment: CDR1 SNHLY and CDR2 FYNNEI. This CDR3 has 16 amino acids. V was clipped by 1 base and J by 0 bases, with 12 bases between them. This chain's CDR3 is CASSEDPPGLNTEAFF. In DNA form, the CDR3 reads TGTGCCAGCAGTGAAGACCCGCCAGGGCTGAACACTGAAGCTTTCTTT.

V gene TRBV4-1 combines with J gene TRBJ1-1, with 7 bases that match TRBD1. V gave up 0 bases and J gave up 0 bases; unmatched junction bases: 16. Germline V gene lookup returns CDR1 MGHRA and CDR2 YSYEKL. This CDR3 is built from 20 residues. The CDR3 spells CASSQDPFSDRYLMNTEAFF. As DNA, the CDR3 is TGCGCCAGCAGCCAAGATCCCTTTTCGGACAGGTATTTGATGAACACTGAAGCTTTCTTT.

The gene calls are TRBV5-6 and TRBJ1-1, with TRBD1 matching 10 bases. The CDR3 has 14 amino acids. Losses at the gene ends were 2 bases for V and 3 bases for J; bases not matched to a gene: 1. The V gene's germline CDR1 is SGHDT and CDR2 YYEEEE. The CDR3 nucleotides read TGTGCCAGCAGCTTCGGGACAGGGGACACTGAAGCTTTCTTT. Translating it yields CASSFGTGDTEAFF.

The V call is TRBV28, the J call TRBJ2-7; either TRBD1 or TRBD2 may fit D (5 bases each). From germline, CDR1 is MDHEN and CDR2 SYDVKM. V dropped 6 bases and J dropped 5 bases, with 23 bases sitting between them. This CDR3 has 16 residues. The DNA of the CDR3 is TGTGCCAGCAGCCCGGGACGGTGGTTTTCCCTCCACGAGCAGTACTTC. Protein product: CASSPGRWFSLHEQYF. The full variable domain, completed using reference TRBV28 and TRBJ2-7, is DVKVTQSSRYLVKRTGEKVFLECVQDMDHENMFWYRQDPGLGLRLIYFSYDVKMKEKGDIPEGYSVSREKKERFSLILESASTNQTSMYLCASSPGRWFSLHEQYFGPGTRLTVT.

The CDR3 sequence: CASSLGGQGDQPQHF. CDR3 DNA sequence: TGTGCCAGCAGCTTAGGTGGACAGGGTGATCAGCCCCAGCATTTT. J is TRBJ1-5 and V is TRBV7-9, with 8 bases aligning to TRBD1. CDR1 is SEHNR and CDR2 is FQNEAQ in the germline V gene (reference sequence). The CDR3 covers 15 residues. V shed 1 base, J shed 5 bases, and the junction held 4 bases outside the gene matches.

V gene TRBV27 combines with J gene TRBJ2-1, with TRBD2 matching 9 bases. Per the germline V gene, CDR1 is MNHEY and CDR2 is SMNVEV (reference sequence). The J segment lost 4 bases and the V segment lost 5 bases, leaving 9 bases of the junction unmatched. The CDR3 is made up of 16 amino acids. The CDR3 bases are TGTGCCAGCAGTACCGTCGAGACTAGCGGTTACAATGAGCAGTTCTTC. Amino acid sequence: CASSTVETSGYNEQFF.

The gene calls are TRBV4-1 and TRBJ1-2, with TRBD1 matching over 7 bases. The CDR3 loop spans 14 amino acids. V dropped 4 bases and J dropped 3; count of bases not matched to a gene: 5. Germline CDR1 MGHRA, CDR2 YSYEKL. DNA of the CDR3: TGCGCCAGCAGCCTGCAGGGGACAGACTATGGCTACACCTTC. Translated: CASSLQGTDYGYTF.

Here the CDR3 reads CASSQISGRGFYEQYF. The CDR3 DNA is TGTGCCAGCAGCCAAATAAGCGGGAGAGGATTTTACGAGCAGTACTTC. V and J are TRBV4-2 and TRBJ2-7; 8 positions match TRBD2. This CDR3 region has 16 residues. V shed 2 bases, J shed 4 bases, and the junction held 10 bases outside the gene matches. Germline CDR1 and CDR2: LGHNA and YNFKEQ.

The chain employs TRBV6-5 and TRBJ2-5; D unclear. V was pared by 4 bases and J by 5 bases, with 11 bases between. Germline CDR1 MNHEY, CDR2 SVGAGI. The CDR3 is 13 residues long. CDR3: CASSSQSGETQYF. In nucleotides, the CDR3 is TGTGCCAGCAGTTCTCAATCCGGGGAGACCCAGTACTTC.

The chain recombines TRBV6-1 with TRBJ1-3; D is uncertain. The CDR3 extends over 17 amino acids. V was pared by 3 bases and J by 3 bases, with 18 bases between. Germline V gives CDR1 MNHNS, CDR2 SASEGT. CDR3: CASSDVGYSGFGNTIYF. DNA for the CDR3: TGTGCCAGCAGTGACGTTGGCTACTCAGGTTTTGGAAACACCATATATTTT.

The chain links TRBV28 to TRBJ1-1; D gene ambiguous. The CDR3 is 14 amino acids. V was pared by 7 bases and J by 8 bases, with 20 bases between. CDR1 and CDR2 (germline): MDHEN, SYDVKM. In DNA form, the CDR3 reads TGTGCCAGCACCCCAAGGCGGGGAGGCCCCGAAGCTTTCTTT. Its protein product is CASTPRRGGPEAFF.

This chain connects TRBV12-5 to TRBJ2-1; 7 bases are a match to TRBD2. Trimming removed 3 bases from V and 0 bases from J; junction bases left unmatched: 2. The CDR3 sequence is 15 residues long. Looked up from germline, CDR1 is LGHNT and CDR2 is FRNRAP. As DNA, the CDR3 is TGTGCTAGTGGTTTTGGCGGGAGCTCCTACAATGAGCAGTTCTTC. This encodes CASGFGGSSYNEQFF.